Described below is a single T cell receptor beta chain sequence and its context. The antigen is unknown. The data originate from a study of CD8 T cells in Susac syndrome. Looking at the study overall: The Susac syndrome patients were therapy-naive, on corticosteroids, or on intravenous immunoglobulin alone at blood draw.

Study observations and caveats: Only a relatively small number of individuals were included in the TCR sequencing and HLA analysis. Clonal expansion did not appear in Susac syndrome CD4+ T cell repertoires.

The RNA input was 0.5 to 1 ug, and it was reverse transcribed with random hexamers. The TCR beta CDR3 was amplified by immunoSEQ multiplex PCR across 54 Vbeta, 13 Jbeta. In TCRdb, the immunoSEQ multiplex PCR reads were re-called with MiXCR into one record per CDR3 protein. The repertoire consists of about 180,000 distinct CDR3 sequences, with about 95% occurring once and the leading ten covering 0.085% to 0.1%. The germline V and J ends were trimmed by 0 bases and 2 bases, with 6 bases remaining between them. Germline V gene sequence: CDR1 SGHDT, CDR2 YYEEEE. CDR3 length: 13 amino acids. The clonotype comes from a human donor with Susac syndrome. The chain uses TRBV5-6 and TRBJ2-7, with D uncertain. Specimen: CD4+ T cells from PBMCs. The CDR3 nucleotides are TGTGCCAGCAGCTTGGTGACCACCTACGAGCAGTACTTC. Protein product: CASSLVTTYEQYF.